Here is one T cell receptor (beta chain) with its context. The antigen remains unidentified. Vbeta (60) and Jbeta (13) primers were used in the PCR. Some clones are missing from TCRdb's copy, which holds only in-frame ones; the method was immunoSEQ multiplex PCR. The sample carries about 140,000 clones, approximately 80% recorded once. The CDR3 has 15 amino acids. The germline V gene encodes CDR1 MDHEN and CDR2 SYDVKM. V lost 6 bases to trimming and J lost 6 bases; unmatched junction nucleotides: 12. The data were taken from a study of cytomegalovirus exposure and HLA in healthy donors. Study-level results: Listed as cytomegalovirus-associated were 150 or so TCR beta chains. When presence/absence was analysed, sequencing depth was taken to be roughly uniform across donors. Later analysis suggested links between common viral pathogens and several top significant clusters.

The genes are TRBV28 and TRBJ2-7; TRBD1 matches 9 bases. This receptor was taken from a man aged 40-55 years in good health and CMV-seronegative. Input material: PBMCs. DNA for the CDR3: TGTGCCAGCAGCCTGGGGGGGACAGGGTTAGGCGAGCAGTACTTC. It specifies CASSLGGTGLGEQYF.